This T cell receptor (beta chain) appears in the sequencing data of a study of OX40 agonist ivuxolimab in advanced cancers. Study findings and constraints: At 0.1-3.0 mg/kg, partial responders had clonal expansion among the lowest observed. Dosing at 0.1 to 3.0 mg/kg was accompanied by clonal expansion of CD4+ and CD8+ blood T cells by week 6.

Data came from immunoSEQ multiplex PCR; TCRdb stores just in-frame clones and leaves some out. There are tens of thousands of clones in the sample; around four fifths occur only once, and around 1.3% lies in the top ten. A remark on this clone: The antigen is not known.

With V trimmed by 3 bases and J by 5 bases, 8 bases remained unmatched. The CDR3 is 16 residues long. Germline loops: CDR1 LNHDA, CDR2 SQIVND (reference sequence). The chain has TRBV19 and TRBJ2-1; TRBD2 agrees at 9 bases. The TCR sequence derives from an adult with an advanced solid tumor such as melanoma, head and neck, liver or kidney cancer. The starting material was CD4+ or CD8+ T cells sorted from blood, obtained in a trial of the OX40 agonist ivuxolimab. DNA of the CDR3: TGTGCCAGTAGTATGGGTACTAGCGGGTATAACAATGAGCAGTTCTTC. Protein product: CASSMGTSGYNNEQFF.